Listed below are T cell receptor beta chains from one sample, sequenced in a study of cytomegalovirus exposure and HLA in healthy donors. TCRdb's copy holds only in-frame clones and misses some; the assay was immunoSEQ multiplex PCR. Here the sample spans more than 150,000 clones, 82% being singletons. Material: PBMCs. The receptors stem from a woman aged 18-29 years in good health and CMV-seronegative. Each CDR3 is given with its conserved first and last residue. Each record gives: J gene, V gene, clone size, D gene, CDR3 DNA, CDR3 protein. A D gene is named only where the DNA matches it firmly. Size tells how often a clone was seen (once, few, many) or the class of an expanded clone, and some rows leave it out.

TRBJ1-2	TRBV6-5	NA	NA	TGTGCCAGCAGTACTCTGACAGACTATGGCTACACCTTC	CASSTLTDYGYTF
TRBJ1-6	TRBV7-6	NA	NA	TGTGCCAGCAGCTTAGACCGGACAGATAATTCACCCCTCCACTTT	CASSLDRTDNSPLHF
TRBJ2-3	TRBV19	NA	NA	TGTGCCAGTCGCCGGGGGACAGTACAGACAGATACGCAGTATTTT	CASRRGTVQTDTQYF
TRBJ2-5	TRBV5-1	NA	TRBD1	TGCGCCAGCAGCTCTACAGGGGGCTGGGGTCAAGAGACCCAGTACTTC	CASSSTGGWGQETQYF
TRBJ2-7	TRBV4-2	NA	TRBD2	TGTGCCAGCAGCCAAGATGGAGCGGGGGGTTACTACGAGCAGTACTTC	CASSQDGAGGYYEQYF
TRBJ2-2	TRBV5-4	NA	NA	TGTGCCAGCAGCTTGGACCTACTAGAGAGGAACACCGGGGAGCTGTTTTTT	CASSLDLLERNTGELFF
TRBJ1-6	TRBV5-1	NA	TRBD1	TGCGCCAGCAGCTTGCGGGACAGGGGTATGTCACCCCTCCACTTT	CASSLRDRGMSPLHF
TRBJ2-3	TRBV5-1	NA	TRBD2	TGCGCCAGCAGCTTGGCCAGCGGGGGGGCTTTTAATACGCAGTATTTT	CASSLASGGAFNTQYF
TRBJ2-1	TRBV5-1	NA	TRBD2	TGCGCCAGCAGCTACCACCCGAGCGGGGAGTCCTACAATGAGCAGTTCTTC	CASSYHPSGESYNEQFF
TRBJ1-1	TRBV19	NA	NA	TGTGCCAGTACAACCCGGAGCACTGAAGCTTTCTTT	CASTTRSTEAFF
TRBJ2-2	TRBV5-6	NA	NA	TGTGCCAGCAGCTGGGGGGGGCGAAACACCGGGGAGCTGTTTTTT	CASSWGGRNTGELFF
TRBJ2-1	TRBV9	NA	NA	TGTGCCAGCAGCGTAAGAGGGAGTAATTACAATGAGCAGTTCTTC	CASSVRGSNYNEQFF
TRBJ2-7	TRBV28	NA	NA	TGTGCCAGCAGAAAAGATCTCAGGGTACCGTACTTC	CASRKDLRVPYF
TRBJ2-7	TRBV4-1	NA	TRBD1	TGCGCCAGCAGCGCGCCGGACAGGGACCACGAGCAGTACTTC	CASSAPDRDHEQYF
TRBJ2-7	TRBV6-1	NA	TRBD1	TGTGCCAGCAGTGAAGTGGCAGGGGGCTCCTACGAGCAGTACTTC	CASSEVAGGSYEQYF
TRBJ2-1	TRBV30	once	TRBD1	TGTGCAAGTACAGGGGGGATATGGGATGAGCAGTTCTTC	CASTGGIWDEQFF
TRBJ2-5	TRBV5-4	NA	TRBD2	TGTGCCAGCAGCTCGACTAGCAGCCAAGAGACCCAGTACTTC	CASSSTSSQETQYF
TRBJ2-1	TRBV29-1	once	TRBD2	TGCAGCGTCGCAGACGGAGCGGGAGTAACCTACAATGAGCAGTTCTTC	CSVADGAGVTYNEQFF
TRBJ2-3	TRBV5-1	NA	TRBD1	TGCGCCAGCACGAAGAGGACAGGCACTAGCACAGATACGCAGTATTTT	CASTKRTGTSTDTQYF
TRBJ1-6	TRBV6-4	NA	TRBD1	TGTGCCAGCAGTGACAGGGGGCTAGGTAATTCACCCCTCCACTTT	CASSDRGLGNSPLHF
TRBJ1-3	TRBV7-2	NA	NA	TGTGCCAGCAGCCCCCCCGGCAGGCTGGCTGGAAACACCATATATTTT	CASSPPGRLAGNTIYF
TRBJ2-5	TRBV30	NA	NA	TGTGCCTGGAGTGTACAAAGGGCGGGAATGGAGACCCAGTACTTC	CAWSVQRAGMETQYF
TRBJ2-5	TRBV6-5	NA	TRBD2	TGTGCCAGCAGTTACGTACGCGGGGGGCAAGAGACCCAGTACTTC	CASSYVRGGQETQYF
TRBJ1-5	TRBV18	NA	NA	TGTGCCAGCTCACCACGGGACACGTACTGGGTGAGCAATCAGCCCCAGCATTTT	CASSPRDTYWVSNQPQHF
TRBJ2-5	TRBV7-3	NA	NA	TGTGCCAGCAGCTTTGCAGGGTCAGAGACCCAGTACTTC	CASSFAGSETQYF
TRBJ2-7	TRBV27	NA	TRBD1	TGTGCCAGCGGAGCGACAGGGGCCTACGAGCAGTACTTC	CASGATGAYEQYF
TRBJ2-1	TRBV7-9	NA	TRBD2	TGTGCCAGCAGCTCTACCGGCGGACGGGGGGACAATGAGCAGTTCTTC	CASSSTGGRGDNEQFF
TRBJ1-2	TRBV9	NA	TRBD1	TGTGCCAGCAGCGCCGACAGGGGTTATGGCTACACCTTC	CASSADRGYGYTF
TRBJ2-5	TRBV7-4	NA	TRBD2	TGTGCCAGCAGCTTCGAGCGGGAGGGGGACAAAGAGACCCAGTACTTC	CASSFEREGDKETQYF
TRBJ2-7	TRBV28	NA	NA	TGTGCCAGCTACTCCCCCGGGGGAGACAACTACGAGCAGTACTTC	CASYSPGGDNYEQYF
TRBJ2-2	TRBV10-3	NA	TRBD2	TGTGCCATCAGTGAGCCGGGACTAGCGGGTCGAACCGGGGAGCTGTTTTTT	CAISEPGLAGRTGELFF
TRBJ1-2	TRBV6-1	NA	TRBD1	TGTGCCAGCAGGGAATACCGGGACAGGGGTGGCTATGGCTACGCCTTC	CASREYRDRGGYGYAF
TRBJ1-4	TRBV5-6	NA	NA	TGTGCCAGCAGTCTACAGGGTGCAACTAATGAAAAACTGTTTTTT	CASSLQGATNEKLFF
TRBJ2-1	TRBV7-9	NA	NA	TGTGCCAGCAGCTTAGGTTCCAGTCGGAGGGGTGAGCAGTTCTTC	CASSLGSSRRGEQFF
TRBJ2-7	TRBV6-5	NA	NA	TGTGCCAGCTGGGGACATATCTACGAGCAGTACTTC	CASWGHIYEQYF
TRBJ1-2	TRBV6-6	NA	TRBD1	TGTGCCAGCAGGCGGACAGGGTTGGGGGTAAGCTATGGCTACACCTTC	CASRRTGLGVSYGYTF
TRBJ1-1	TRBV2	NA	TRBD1	TGTGCCAGCAGGCCTATGGGGGGACAGTCAGAGGGGAACACTGAAGCTTTCTTT	CASRPMGGQSEGNTEAFF
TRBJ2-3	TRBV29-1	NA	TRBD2	TGCAGCGTTGAGGATCCTAGCGGGTCAGATACGCAGTATTTT	CSVEDPSGSDTQYF
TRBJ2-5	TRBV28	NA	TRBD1	TGTGCCAGCACACAGAGGGACAGGGAACAAGAGACCCAGTACTTC	CASTQRDREQETQYF
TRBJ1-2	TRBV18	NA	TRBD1	TGTGCCAGCTCACCTGGGACAGGGGCCCTCCATGGCTACACCTTC	CASSPGTGALHGYTF
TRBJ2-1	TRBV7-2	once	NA	TGTGCCAGCAGCCGAATACTAGCCAGTGAGCAGTTCTTC	CASSRILASEQFF
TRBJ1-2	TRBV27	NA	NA	TGTGCCAGCAGTTTCGCAATCACAGGGTTTGGTTACACCTTC	CASSFAITGFGYTF
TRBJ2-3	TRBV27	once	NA	TGTGCCAGCAGTTTGGGGGACTTACGCACAGATACGCAGTATTTT	CASSLGDLRTDTQYF
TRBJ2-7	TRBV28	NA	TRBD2	TGTGCCAGCAGTTTAGGCGGGAGGGAATCCTACGAGCAGTACTTC	CASSLGGRESYEQYF
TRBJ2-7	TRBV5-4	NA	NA	TGTGCCAGCAGCCATGGGGGCGGGGGCAACTACGAGCAGTACTTC	CASSHGGGGNYEQYF
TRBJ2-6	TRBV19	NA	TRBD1	TGTGCCAGTAGTATCCGGGACAGACTCTCTGGGGCCAACGTCCTGACTTTC	CASSIRDRLSGANVLTF
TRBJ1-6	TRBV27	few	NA	TGTGCCAGCAGTTACGCAGGGTATAATTCACCCCTCCACTTT	CASSYAGYNSPLHF
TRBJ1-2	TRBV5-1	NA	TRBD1	TGCGCCAGCAGCTTGGTCGGGACAGGGGGCGACTATGGCTACACCTTC	CASSLVGTGGDYGYTF
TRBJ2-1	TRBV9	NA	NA	TGTGCCAGCAGCGCCGGGACTCAAACCTACAATGAGCAGTTCTTC	CASSAGTQTYNEQFF
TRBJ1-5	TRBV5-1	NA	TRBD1	TGCGCCAGGGGTCAAGGGACAGGGGAACAGCCCCAGCATTTT	CARGQGTGEQPQHF
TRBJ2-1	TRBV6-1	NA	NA	TGTGCCAGCAGTGAAGCGGCAGGGGTCGGGAGGACCTACAATGAGCAGTTCTTC	CASSEAAGVGRTYNEQFF
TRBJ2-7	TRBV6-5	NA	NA	TGTGCCAGCAGTTACGAGGGTGTTGAAGCCTACGAGCAGTACTTC	CASSYEGVEAYEQYF
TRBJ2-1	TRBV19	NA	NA	TGTGCCAGTAGTATTGGGGCCAGCTCCTACAATGAGCAGTTCTTC	CASSIGASSYNEQFF
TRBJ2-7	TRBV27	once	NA	TGTGCCAGCAGTTATCGCGGGTCGCAGCTGTACTTC	CASSYRGSQLYF